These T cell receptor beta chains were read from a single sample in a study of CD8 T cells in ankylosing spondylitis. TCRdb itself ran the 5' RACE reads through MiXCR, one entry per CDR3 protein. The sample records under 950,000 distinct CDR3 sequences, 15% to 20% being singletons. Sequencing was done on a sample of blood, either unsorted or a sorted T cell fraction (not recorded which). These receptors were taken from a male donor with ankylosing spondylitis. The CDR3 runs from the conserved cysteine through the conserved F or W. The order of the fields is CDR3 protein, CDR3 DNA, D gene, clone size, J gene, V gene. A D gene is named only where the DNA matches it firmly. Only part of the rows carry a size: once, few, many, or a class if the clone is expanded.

CDR3: CASSSAGTGDNEQFF
DNA: TGTGCCAGCAGTTCAGCCGGGACAGGGGACAATGAGCAGTTCTTC
D: TRBD1
size: few
J: TRBJ2-1
V: TRBV12-3/TRBV12-4

CDR3: CSVGTHYTEAFF
DNA: TGCAGCGTTGGGACACACTACACTGAAGCTTTCTTT
D: -
size: few
J: TRBJ1-1
V: TRBV29-1

CDR3: CASSLGTKPYNEQFF
DNA: TGTGCCAGCAGCTTAGGGACTAAACCCTACAATGAGCAGTTCTTC
D: -
size: -
J: TRBJ2-1
V: TRBV11-2

CDR3: CASSPRGDYYNEQFF
DNA: TGTGCCAGCAGCCCCAGGGGGGACTACTACAATGAGCAGTTCTTC
D: -
size: -
J: TRBJ2-1
V: TRBV7-8

CDR3: CASSLLGESGETQYF
DNA: TGTGCCAGCAGCTTACTAGGGGAGTCGGGAGAGACCCAGTACTTC
D: -
size: -
J: TRBJ2-5
V: TRBV7-9

CDR3: CSALGQNRADEQYF
DNA: TGCAGTGCCCTGGGACAAAATCGAGCAGACGAGCAGTACTTC
D: -
size: -
J: TRBJ2-7
V: TRBV20-1

CDR3: CSAIQGIDEQFF
DNA: TGCAGTGCTATACAGGGGATTGATGAGCAGTTCTTC
D: TRBD1
size: -
J: TRBJ2-1
V: TRBV20-1

CDR3: CATSDLGAVETQYF
DNA: TGTGCCACCAGTGATTTGGGGGCGGTTGAGACCCAGTACTTC
D: -
size: -
J: TRBJ2-5
V: TRBV24-1

CDR3: CAWSDSRFKTLGFEQFF
DNA: TGTGCCTGGAGCGACTCCCGTTTCAAAACCCTCGGATTCGAGCAGTTCTTC
D: -
size: few
J: TRBJ2-1
V: TRBV30

CDR3: CASSQEGQGRLGQFF
DNA: TGTGCCAGCAGCCAAGAAGGACAGGGCCGATTAGGCCAGTTCTTC
D: TRBD1
size: -
J: TRBJ2-1
V: TRBV3-1

CDR3: CASSLGPSTGNYGYTF
DNA: TGCGCCAGCAGCTTGGGGCCCTCGACTGGAAACTATGGCTACACCTTC
D: -
size: -
J: TRBJ1-2
V: TRBV5-1

CDR3: CASSDFLLAGVVNEQFF
DNA: TGTGCCAGCAGTGACTTCCTTCTAGCGGGAGTTGTGAATGAGCAGTTCTTC
D: TRBD2
size: -
J: TRBJ2-1
V: TRBV2

CDR3: CAISEATDTQYF
DNA: TGTGCCATCAGTGAGGCCACAGATACGCAGTATTTT
D: -
size: many
J: TRBJ2-3
V: TRBV10-3

CDR3: CATSISGDWEQYF
DNA: TGTGCCACCAGCATAAGCGGGGACTGGGAGCAGTACTTC
D: TRBD2
size: -
J: TRBJ2-7
V: TRBV15

CDR3: CASSLPPEAFF
DNA: TGTGCCAGCAGCTTGCCCCCTGAAGCTTTCTTT
D: -
size: -
J: TRBJ1-1
V: TRBV6-5

CDR3: CASSLDRDPPNYNEQFF
DNA: TGTGCCAGCAGCTTAGACCGGGACCCACCCAACTACAATGAGCAGTTCTTC
D: -
size: -
J: TRBJ2-1
V: TRBV11-2

CDR3: CASSYSRTGRSETFF
DNA: TGTGCCAGCAGTTACTCTAGGACCGGGCGATCTGAAACTTTCTTT
D: -
size: -
J: TRBJ1-1
V: TRBV6-5

CDR3: CASSERYRGSPLPGNTIYF
DNA: TGTGCCAGCAGCGAAAGGTACAGGGGAAGCCCCCTGCCTGGAAACACCATATATTTT
D: TRBD1
size: -
J: TRBJ1-3
V: TRBV2

CDR3: CARTKPGTGDTEAFF
DNA: TGTGCCAGAACAAAACCCGGGACAGGGGACACTGAAGCTTTCTTT
D: TRBD1
size: -
J: TRBJ1-1
V: TRBV2

CDR3: CSARKGARETEAFF
DNA: TGCAGTGCTAGAAAGGGGGCGAGGGAGACTGAAGCTTTCTTT
D: TRBD1
size: -
J: TRBJ1-1
V: TRBV20-1

CDR3: CAGADSLQEDTQYF
DNA: TGTGCCGGGGCCGACTCGCTCCAGGAGGATACGCAGTATTTT
D: -
size: few
J: TRBJ2-3
V: TRBV5-5

CDR3: CASSFLQGWANTDTQYF
DNA: TGTGCCAGCAGTTTTCTACAGGGGTGGGCTAACACAGATACGCAGTATTTT
D: TRBD1
size: few
J: TRBJ2-3
V: TRBV27

CDR3: CSASDRVREKLFF
DNA: TGCAGTGCTAGCGACAGGGTTCGGGAAAAACTGTTTTTT
D: TRBD1
size: -
J: TRBJ1-4
V: TRBV20-1

CDR3: CASIRLGSPLHF
DNA: TGTGCCAGCATCCGCCTGGGTTCACCCCTCCACTTT
D: -
size: few
J: TRBJ1-6
V: TRBV28

CDR3: CASSRQGTPGANVLTF
DNA: TGTGCCAGCAGCCGTCAGGGAACACCCGGGGCCAACGTCCTGACTTTC
D: -
size: few
J: TRBJ2-6
V: TRBV11-2

CDR3: CASSVGQGVSEKLFF
DNA: TGTGCCAGCAGCGTAGGACAGGGGGTTTCTGAAAAACTGTTTTTT
D: TRBD1
size: few
J: TRBJ1-4
V: TRBV9

CDR3: CASSLAYKDYANEQYF
DNA: TGCGCCAGCAGCTTGGCCTATAAGGACTATGCCAACGAGCAGTACTTC
D: -
size: -
J: TRBJ2-7
V: TRBV5-1

CDR3: CASTRTAISYNSPLHF
DNA: TGTGCCAGCACCCGGACGGCGATCTCCTATAATTCACCCCTCCACTTT
D: -
size: -
J: TRBJ1-6
V: TRBV2

CDR3: CAWSVPDSNQPQHF
DNA: TGTGCCTGGAGTGTACCGGACAGCAATCAGCCCCAGCATTTT
D: -
size: -
J: TRBJ1-5
V: TRBV30

CDR3: CASRGLAGTYNEQFF
DNA: TGTGCCAGCAGGGGACTAGCGGGGACCTACAATGAGCAGTTCTTC
D: TRBD2
size: -
J: TRBJ2-1
V: TRBV7-8

CDR3: CASSLAGTGIAYEQYF
DNA: TGCGCCAGCAGCTTGGCAGGGACAGGTATAGCCTACGAGCAGTACTTC
D: TRBD1
size: few
J: TRBJ2-7
V: TRBV5-1

CDR3: CASSVTGTSYGQYF
DNA: TGTGCCAGCAGCGTTACAGGGACCTCCTACGGGCAGTACTTC
D: -
size: few
J: TRBJ2-7
V: TRBV9

CDR3: CSASGQSNTIYF
DNA: TGCAGTGCTAGTGGGCAGTCAAACACCATATATTTT
D: -
size: few
J: TRBJ1-3
V: TRBV20-1

CDR3: CASSLVGATGIGGAFF
DNA: TGTGCCAGCAGCTTAGTGGGGGCGACAGGGATAGGAGGAGCTTTCTTT
D: TRBD1
size: -
J: TRBJ1-1
V: TRBV7-2